Sequencing of this T cell receptor (beta chain) was carried out in a study of blood T cell repertoires in COVID-19. Background on the study: Some COVID-19 samples were acute and others convalescent; all came from the United States, Italy and Spain.

V was pared by 5 bases and J by 8 bases, with 15 bases of the junction left unmatched. Germline loops: CDR1 MNHEY, CDR2 SVGEGT. The CDR3 spans 16 residues. Original processing notes: Nucleated cell number was recorded as an estimate derived from reference gene primer amplification. Only in-frame clones appear in the TCRdb table, and some are missing; sequencing was by immunoSEQ multiplex PCR. V and J calls and clone size follow that table, whereas D and trimming were derived from the DNA. Of over 70,000 clones in the sample, 65% to 80% were seen once. The receptor was isolated from a human donor in a cohort sampled during active COVID-19. Sequenced sample: peripheral blood. V and J are TRBV6-2 or TRBV6-3 and TRBJ1-2; TRBD1 matches 9 bases. CDR3 residues: CASSPAPGQGFRGYTF. As DNA, the CDR3 is TGTGCCAGCAGTCCAGCCCCGGGACAGGGATTTCGCGGCTACACCTTC.